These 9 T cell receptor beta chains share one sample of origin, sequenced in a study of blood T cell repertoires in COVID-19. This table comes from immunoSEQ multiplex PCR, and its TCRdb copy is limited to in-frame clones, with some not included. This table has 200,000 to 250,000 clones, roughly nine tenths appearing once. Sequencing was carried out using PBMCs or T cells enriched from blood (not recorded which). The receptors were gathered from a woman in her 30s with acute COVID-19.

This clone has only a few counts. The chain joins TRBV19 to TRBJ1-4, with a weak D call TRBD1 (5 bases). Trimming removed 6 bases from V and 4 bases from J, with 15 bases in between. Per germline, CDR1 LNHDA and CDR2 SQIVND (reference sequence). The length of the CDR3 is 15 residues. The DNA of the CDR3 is TGTGCCAGTAGACCCATCGACAGTCTTAATGAAAAACTGTTTTTT. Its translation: CASRPIDSLNEKLFF.

The CDR3 DNA sequence: TGTGCCAGTAGACTGGGGGGGGAAGGGGTTTACAATGAGCAGTTCTTC. This translates into CASRLGGEGVYNEQFF. The chain uses TRBV19 and TRBJ2-1, with 7 bases that match TRBD2. The V gene's germline CDR1 is LNHDA and CDR2 SQIVND (reference sequence). CDR3 size: 16 residues. V shed 6 bases and J 4 bases; nucleotides not matched to a gene: 12.

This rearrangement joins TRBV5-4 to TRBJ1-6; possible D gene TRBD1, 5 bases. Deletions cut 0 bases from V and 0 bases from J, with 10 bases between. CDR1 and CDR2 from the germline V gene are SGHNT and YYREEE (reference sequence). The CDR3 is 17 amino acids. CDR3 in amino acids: CASSLASQGSYNSPLHF. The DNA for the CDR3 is TGTGCCAGCAGCTTGGCGTCTCAGGGCTCCTATAATTCACCCCTCCACTTT.

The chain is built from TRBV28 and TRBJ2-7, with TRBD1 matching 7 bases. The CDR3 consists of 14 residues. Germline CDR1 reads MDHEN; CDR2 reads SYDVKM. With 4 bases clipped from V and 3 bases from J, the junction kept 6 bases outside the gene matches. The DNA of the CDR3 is TGTGCCAGCAGTTCTGGACAGGAGGACTACGAGCAGTACTTC. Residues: CASSSGQEDYEQYF.

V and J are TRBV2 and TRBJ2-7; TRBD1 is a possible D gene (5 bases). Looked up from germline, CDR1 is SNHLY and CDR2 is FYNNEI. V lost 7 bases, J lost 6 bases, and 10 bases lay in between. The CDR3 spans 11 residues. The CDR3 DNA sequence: TGTGCCAGCAACAGGTTGGGCGAGCAGTACTTC. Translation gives CASNRLGEQYF.

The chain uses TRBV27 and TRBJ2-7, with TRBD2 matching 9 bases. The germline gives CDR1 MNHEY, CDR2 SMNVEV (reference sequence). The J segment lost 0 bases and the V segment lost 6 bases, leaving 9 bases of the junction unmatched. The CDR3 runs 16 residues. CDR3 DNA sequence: TGTGCCAGCAGCTGGAGCGGGGGGTGGGGCTCCTACGAGCAGTACTTC. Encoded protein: CASSWSGGWGSYEQYF.

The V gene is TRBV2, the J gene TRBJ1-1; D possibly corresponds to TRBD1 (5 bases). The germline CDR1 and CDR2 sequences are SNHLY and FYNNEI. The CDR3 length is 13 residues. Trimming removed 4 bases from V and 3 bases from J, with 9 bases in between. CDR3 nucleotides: TGTGCCAGCAGTGTGGACACCGACACTGAAGCTTTCTTT. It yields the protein CASSVDTDTEAFF.

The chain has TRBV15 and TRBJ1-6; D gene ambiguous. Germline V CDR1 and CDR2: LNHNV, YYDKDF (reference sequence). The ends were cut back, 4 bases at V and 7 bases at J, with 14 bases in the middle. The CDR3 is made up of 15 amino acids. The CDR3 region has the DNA TGTGCCACCAGCAATACTTTAGCGAAGAATTCACCCCTCCACTTT. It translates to CATSNTLAKNSPLHF.

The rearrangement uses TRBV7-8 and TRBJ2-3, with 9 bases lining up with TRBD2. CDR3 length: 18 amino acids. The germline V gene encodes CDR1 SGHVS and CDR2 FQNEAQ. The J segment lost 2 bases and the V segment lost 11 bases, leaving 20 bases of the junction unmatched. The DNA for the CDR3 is TGTGCCCCCCGCTTAGGGGCGGGGCGGGGGGGCCCCACAGATACGCAGTATTTT. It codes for CAPRLGAGRGGPTDTQYF.